The 19 T cell receptor beta chains given below trace back to one sample, sequenced in a study of tissue T cells after allogeneic stem cell transplantation. Some clones are missing from TCRdb's copy, which holds only in-frame ones; the method was immunoSEQ multiplex PCR. This table holds under 9,000 clones, 36% found once. Time point given: mouse harvest day 14 after allogeneic transplant. Mouse grafts combined 10^7 T-cell-depleted bone marrow cells with 10^6 splenic CD5+ T cells. The sequencing sample was made of skin. Receptor source: a female BALB/c mouse given C57BL/6 T cells with graft-versus-host disease after an allogeneic hematopoietic cell transplant.

In regard to this clone: Germline and genes: mouse. Read coverage stops 1 residue before the CDR3 terminus; the germline J gene supplies the remainder. The chain is built from TRBV13-2 and TRBJ1-2, with D perhaps TRBD1 (6 bases). The ends were cut back, 6 bases at V and 4 bases at J, with 13 bases in the middle. The CDR3 consists of 13 residues. From germline, CDR1 is NNHNN and CDR2 SYGAGS (reference sequence). The sequenced part of the CDR3 DNA is TGTGCCAGCGTCAAACAGGGAACCTCCGACTACACC. Amino acid sequence: CASVKQGTSDYT. The complete CDR3 protein is CASVKQGTSDYTF.

As concerns this clone: Germline and genes here are mouse. The read ends 1 residue early relative to the CDR3; the germline J gene fills the gap. This chain uses TRBV23 with TRBJ2-4; the table's D call TRBD1 went unverified against the DNA. Looked up from germline, CDR1 is KGHTA and CDR2 is FQNQQP. CDR3 length: 14 residues. CDR3 bases read: TGCTCCAGCAGTCAAACAGCTAGTCAAAACACCTTGTAC. It encodes CSSSQTASQNTLY. The CDR3 in full is CSSSQTASQNTLYF.

Points on this clone: Mouse names are used for the genes. CDR3 sequence reads: CASSLTGSQDTQYF. The sequenced part of the CDR3 DNA is TGTGCCAGCTCTCTCACTGGGTCCCAAGACACCCAGTAC. The chain has TRBV12-2 and TRBJ2-5; TRBD2 might be the D (6 bases). The read falls 1 residue short of the CDR3 end, and the missing part is taken from the germline J gene. In germline, CDR1 is SGHLS, CDR2 HYDKME. V lost 0 bases and J lost 2, with 8 bases in between. The CDR3 totals 14 residues. The variable domain in full, completed from reference TRBV12-2 and TRBJ2-5, reads NSGVVQSPRYIIKGKGERSILKCIPISGHLSVAWYQQTQGQELKFFIQHYDKMERDKGNLPSRFSVQQFDDYHSEMNMSALELEDSAVYFCASSLTGSQDTQYFGPGTRLLVL.

A remark on this clone: Gene names and germline match the mouse. The DNA ends 1 residue before the CDR3 does, and the rest of the CDR3 is filled in from the germline J gene. V gene TRBV26 combines with J gene TRBJ1-1; tentatively, D is TRBD1 (6 bases). V lost 3 bases and J 1 base, leaving 9 bases between the germline ends. The V gene's germline CDR1 is KGHPV and CDR2 FQNQEV (reference sequence). The CDR3 has 14 amino acids. The CDR3 loop is CASSLFRGNTEVFF. CDR3 DNA (partial): TGTGCCAGCAGTCTTTTCAGGGGGAACACAGAAGTCTTC.

This clone was seen a handful of times. The gene symbols are mouse symbols. The DNA ends 1 residue before the CDR3 does, and the rest of the CDR3 is filled in from the germline J gene. This chain joins TRBV23 and TRBJ1-4; the D call in the table, TRBD1, was not verified against the DNA. The CDR3 sequence is 12 residues long. Germline loops: CDR1 KGHTA, CDR2 FQNQQP. The CDR3 spells CSSRQPNERLFF. The DNA read from the CDR3 is TGCTCCAGCAGGCAGCCCAACGAAAGATTATTT. The whole variable domain, filled in from reference TRBV23 and TRBJ1-4, reads DAAVTQKPRYLIKMKGQEAEMKCIPEKGHTAVFWYQQKQSKELKFLIYFQNQQPLDQIDMVKERFSAVCPSSSLCSLGIRTCEAEDSALYLCSSRQPNERLFFGHGTKLSVL.

Remarks on this clone: Here the gene names and germline are mouse. The read ends 1 residue early relative to the CDR3; the germline J gene fills the gap. V and J are TRBV23 and TRBJ1-1; TRBD1 reflects the table's D call only, with no check against the DNA. This CDR3 spans 15 amino acids. Germline loops: CDR1 KGHTA, CDR2 FQNQQP. CDR3 protein: CSSSQRQGASTEVFF. CDR3 DNA (partial): TGCTCCAGCAGTCAAAGACAGGGGGCGAGCACAGAAGTCTTC.

By frequency in the sample, this clone is medium-sized (0.01 to 0.1%). Gene names are the mouse ones. The read finishes 1 residue shy of the CDR3 end, and the germline J gene is used to complete it. The gene calls are TRBV2 and TRBJ2-7; TRBD2 matches at 12 bases. Per germline, CDR1 LGHNA and CDR2 YSYQKL. The CDR3 totals 14 residues. The trim removed 3 bases at V and 4 bases at J, leaving 1 base unmatched. The sequenced CDR3 bases are TGTGCCAGCAGCCAGACTGGGGGGGCTTATGAACAGTAC. Protein: CASSQTGGAYEQY. The CDR3 in full is CASSQTGGAYEQYF.

By proportion, this clone is medium-sized. Gene names and germline match the mouse. The read gets to within 1 residue of the CDR3 end, and the germline J gene fills in the rest. Distinct nucleotide sequences in the sample also encode this CDR3. V gene TRBV26 combines with J gene TRBJ1-3; the D is unclear. Germline V CDR1 and CDR2: KGHPV, FQNQEV (reference sequence). Trimming left V 2 bases short and J 0 bases short, with 5 bases between. CDR3 length equals 14 residues. Incomplete CDR3 DNA: TGTGCCAGCAGTCTGGGAAATTCTGGAAATACGCTCTAT. Translating it yields CASSLGNSGNTLY. The complete CDR3 sequence is CASSLGNSGNTLYF.

This clone has just a few counts. Mouse gene names apply. The CDR3 extends 1 residue past the end of the read, so its final part is completed from the germline J gene. The rearrangement links TRBV13-3 to TRBJ2-3; 7 bases align to TRBD1. The CDR3 is 15 amino acids. With V trimmed by 5 bases and J by 1 base, 7 bases remained unmatched. Per the germline V gene, CDR1 is NNHDY and CDR2 is SYVADS. The CDR3 spells CASSLGQKGAETLYF. The CDR3 DNA, read in part, is TGTGCCAGCAGCTTGGGACAGAAGGGTGCAGAAACGCTGTAT.

Of note for this clone: The germline and genes are mouse ones. Read coverage stops 1 residue before the CDR3 terminus; the germline J gene supplies the remainder. The V call is TRBV23, the J call TRBJ2-4. Germline CDR1 and CDR2: KGHTA and FQNQQP. The CDR3 has 13 amino acids. The covered CDR3 bases are TGCTCCAGCAGTCAGGGGTTGGAGAACACCTTGTAC. Residues: CSSSQGLENTLY. The full CDR3 protein is CSSSQGLENTLYF.

This clone was seen a handful of times. The germline and genes are mouse ones. The read falls 1 residue short of the CDR3 end, and the missing part is taken from the germline J gene. The chain combines TRBV26 with TRBJ1-2; TRBD1 aligns across 7 bases. J lost 3 bases, V lost 2 bases, and 0 bases had no gene match. Germline CDR1 reads KGHPV; CDR2 reads FQNQEV (reference sequence). This CDR3 is built from 13 residues. The covered CDR3 bases are TGTGCCAGCAGTCTGAGGGGGCACTCCGACTACACC. Its translation: CASSLRGHSDYT. The CDR3 in its entirety is CASSLRGHSDYTF. The full variable domain, its missing parts supplied by reference TRBV26 and TRBJ1-2, is NSKVIQTPRYLVKGQGQKAKMRCIPEKGHPVVFWYQQNKNNEFKFLINFQNQEVLQQIDMTEKRFSAECPSNSPCSLEIQSSEAGDSALYLCASSLRGHSDYTFGSGTRLLVI.

In the case of this clone: Gene names refer to mouse genes. The read ends 1 residue shy of where the CDR3 ends; the end is completed using the germline J gene. J is TRBJ2-1 and V is TRBV3; 8 positions match TRBD2. Germline V lookup: CDR1 SNHLY, CDR2 FYNGKV (reference sequence). Losses at the gene ends were 5 bases for V and 7 bases for J; bases not matched to a gene: 7. This CDR3 has 14 amino acids. The CDR3 DNA, read in part, is TGTGCCAGCAGCCGGGGGGGCGCTGGAGCTGAGCAGTTC. The encoded protein is CASSRGGAGAEQF. The full-length CDR3 reads as CASSRGGAGAEQFF.

By share, this clone ranks as medium-sized (0.01 to 0.1%). Here the gene names and germline are mouse. The read falls 1 residue short of the CDR3 end, and the missing part is taken from the germline J gene. This sequence joins TRBV26 and TRBJ2-2; 7 bases align to TRBD2. This CDR3 spans 14 amino acids. Germline V gene data show CDR1 as KGHPV and CDR2 as FQNQEV (reference sequence). The V segment lost 4 bases and the J segment 3 bases; nucleotides outside the gene matches: 2. The CDR3 sequence: CASSRWGDTGQLYF. CDR3 DNA, as far as it was read: TGTGCCAGCAGTCGGTGGGGGGACACCGGGCAGCTCTAC.

A word on this clone: The gene names here belong to mouse. Read sequence stops 1 residue before the CDR3 end, and the germline J gene provides the missing end. The chain recombines TRBV1 with TRBJ2-4, with TRBD2 identical over 7 bases. V lost 3 bases, J lost 5 bases, and 5 bases stayed unmatched. Per the germline V gene, CDR1 is NSQYPW and CDR2 is LRSPGD (reference sequence). This CDR3 comprises 14 residues. This CDR3 reads CTCSAWGFGNTLYF. The sequenced part of the CDR3 DNA is TGCACCTGCAGTGCCTGGGGGTTTGGAAACACCTTGTAC. Full variable domain (rest looked up from reference TRBV1 and TRBJ2-4): VTLLEQNPRWRLVPRGQAVNLRCILKNSQYPWMSWYQQDLQKQLQWLFTLRSPGDKEVKSLPGADYLATRVTDTELRLQVANMSQGRTLYCTCSAWGFGNTLYFGAGTRLSVL.

Remarks on this clone: Gene names follow the mouse nomenclature. The read terminates 1 residue ahead of where the CDR3 ends, so the germline J gene completes it. V usage is TRBV13-2 and J usage is TRBJ2-7; maybe TRBD2 (6 bases). Trimming removed 3 bases at V and 6 bases at J, with 13 bases between. The CDR3 is made up of 13 amino acids. Germline V gene lookup returns CDR1 NNHNN and CDR2 SYGAGS (reference sequence). CDR3 amino acids: CASGGLWGFEQYF. The CDR3 bases that were read are TGTGCCAGCGGTGGCCTCTGGGGTTTTGAACAGTAC.

A remark on this clone: Gene and germline names: mouse. The DNA read from the CDR3 is TGTGCAAGCAGCTTAGAGGACAGAAACACCTTGTAC. This gives the protein CASSLEDRNTLY. In full, the CDR3 is CASSLEDRNTLYF. The V call is TRBV16, the J call TRBJ2-4, with D tentatively TRBD1 (6 bases). The read falls 1 residue short of the CDR3 end, and the missing part is taken from the germline J gene. Germline-derived CDR1 and CDR2 are SGHSA and FRNQAP. This CDR3 region has 13 residues. Deletions cut 0 bases from V and 5 bases from J, with 6 bases between.

A remark on this clone: Gene names denote mouse genes. CDR3 sequence reads: CASSPRDFYEQYF. CDR3 DNA (partial): TGTGCCAGCTCTCCTCGGGACTTCTATGAACAGTAC. The chain is built from TRBV12-1 and TRBJ2-7, with a tentative D call TRBD2 (6 bases). The read ends 1 residue shy of where the CDR3 ends; the end is completed using the germline J gene. Germline CDR1 reads SGHSN; CDR2 reads HYEKVE. There are 13 residues in the CDR3. V was clipped by 2 bases and J by 3 bases, with 10 bases between them.

In its sample, this clone was seen a few times. Germline and genes: mouse. The CDR3 extends 1 residue past the end of the read, so its final part is completed from the germline J gene. The rearrangement links TRBV26 to TRBJ2-5; D is undetermined. V shed 0 bases and J shed 5 bases, with 3 bases lying between them. The CDR3 loop spans 12 amino acids. Germline CDR1 and CDR2: KGHPV and FQNQEV (reference sequence). CDR3 DNA, as far as it was read: TGTGCCAGCAGTCTGTCGACAGACACCCAGTAC. Residues: CASSLSTDTQY. The CDR3 in its entirety is CASSLSTDTQYF.

Points on this clone: Mouse gene names and germline throughout. The read finishes 1 residue shy of the CDR3 end, and the germline J gene is used to complete it. V and J are TRBV26 and TRBJ2-4; D unresolved. The CDR3 is 15 amino acids. Germline loops: CDR1 KGHPV, CDR2 FQNQEV (reference sequence). V was cut by 2 bases and J by 0 bases, with 9 bases left in between. CDR3 residues: CASSLETYSQNTLYF. The covered CDR3 bases are TGTGCCAGCAGTCTGGAGACATATAGTCAAAACACCTTGTAC.